The source of this T cell receptor (beta chain) is a study of cytomegalovirus exposure and HLA in healthy donors. The study, taken as a whole, reports: According to the study, 150 to 200 TCR beta chains were cytomegalovirus-associated. Cytomegalovirus status was reportedly diagnosed by the classifier with high specificity and sensitivity.

This clone was detected once. Its antigen remains unknown. V was clipped by 9 bases and J by 0 bases; unmatched bases: 10. The V gene's germline CDR1 is LNHDA and CDR2 SQIVND (reference sequence). The CDR3 has 15 residues. This PCR relied on a set of 60 Vbeta primers and 13 Jbeta primers. Only in-frame clones appear in the TCRdb table, and some are missing; sequencing was by immunoSEQ multiplex PCR. The data hold about 140,000 clones, with around 75% observed a single time. This clonotype was obtained from a female donor in good health and CMV-seronegative. V is TRBV19 and J is TRBJ1-2; 7 bases are shared with TRBD1. Sequencing was performed on PBMCs. CDR3 region: CASRRGPGPNYGYTF. CDR3 sequence (DNA): TGTGCCAGCAGAAGGGGGCCAGGCCCTAACTATGGCTACACCTTC.